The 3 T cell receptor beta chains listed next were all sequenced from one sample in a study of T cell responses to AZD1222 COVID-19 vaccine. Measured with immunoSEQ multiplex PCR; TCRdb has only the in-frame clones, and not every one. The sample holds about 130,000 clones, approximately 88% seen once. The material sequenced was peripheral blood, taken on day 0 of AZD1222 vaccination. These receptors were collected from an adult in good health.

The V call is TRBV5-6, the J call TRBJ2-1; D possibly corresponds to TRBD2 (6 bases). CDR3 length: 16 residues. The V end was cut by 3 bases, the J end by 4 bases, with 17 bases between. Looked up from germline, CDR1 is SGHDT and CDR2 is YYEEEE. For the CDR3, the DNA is TGTGCCAGCAGCTCGGGTTGGGGGGAAGATTACAATGAGCAGTTCTTC. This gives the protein CASSSGWGEDYNEQFF.

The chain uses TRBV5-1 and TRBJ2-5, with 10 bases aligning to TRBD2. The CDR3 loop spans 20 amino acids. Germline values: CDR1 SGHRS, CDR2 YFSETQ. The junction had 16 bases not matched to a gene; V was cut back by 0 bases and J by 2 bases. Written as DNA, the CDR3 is TGCGCCAGCAGCTTGGTTGCGAGCGGGAGGGCCTCCGTCGCTCAAGAGACCCAGTACTTC. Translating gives CASSLVASGRASVAQETQYF.

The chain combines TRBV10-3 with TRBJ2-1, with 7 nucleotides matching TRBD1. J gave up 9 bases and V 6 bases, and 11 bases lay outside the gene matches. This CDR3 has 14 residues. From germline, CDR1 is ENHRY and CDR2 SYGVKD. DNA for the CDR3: TGTGCCATCAGGCAGACAGGGTCGGATTTTGAGCAGTTCTTC. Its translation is CAIRQTGSDFEQFF.